The 16 T cell receptor beta chains in this list originate from one sample, sequenced in a study of T cell responses to AZD1222 COVID-19 vaccine (dated by TCRdb to 2020 to 2023). Library prep was done by the immunoSEQ multiplex PCR assay. The table comes from immuneACCESS by way of TCRdb, which keeps in-frame sequences with V and J called. Part of the clones is missing from these tables; in studies checked, under half for an unresolved V gene and the rest for unknown reasons. For this sample the table gives about 70,000 clones, of which about 85% were detected only once. Under 1.5% of the sample rests with the top ten. Per the publication, the time point label means: about 28 days (+/-7) after the second vaccine dose. The sequencing used peripheral blood, collected 28 days after the second AZD1222 dose. These TCRs come from an adult who received the AZD1222 COVID-19 vaccine.

The chain combines TRBV6-2 or TRBV6-3 with TRBJ1-2; 7 bases are a match to TRBD1. Germline V gives CDR1 MNHEY, CDR2 SVGEGT. The CDR3 loop spans 14 amino acids. Unmatched junction bases numbered 6, after V lost 4 bases and J lost 4 bases. CDR3 in DNA: TGTGCCAGCAGTTCCCGGACAGGAAGCTATGGCTACACCTTC. This encodes CASSSRTGSYGYTF.

The rearrangement links TRBV12-3 or TRBV12-4 to TRBJ1-1; D remains ambiguous. V dropped 3 bases and J dropped 0 bases, with 5 bases sitting between them. The CDR3 length is 13 residues. This CDR3 is CASSLSMNTEAFF. CDR3 nucleotides: TGTGCCAGCAGTTTGAGCATGAACACTGAAGCTTTCTTT.

The chain joins TRBV3-1 (or the pseudogene TRBV3-2) to TRBJ1-1; D is ambiguous. Trimming cost V 7 bases and J 12 bases, with 18 bases left between them. There are 12 residues in the CDR3. CDR1 is LGHDT and CDR2 is YNNKEL in the germline V gene (reference sequence). CDR3 DNA: TGTGCCAGCACAGGAGACAAGCCCGAGACTTTCTTT. Amino acid sequence: CASTGDKPETFF.

V is TRBV24-1 and J is TRBJ1-2; D unclear. CDR1 and CDR2 from the germline V gene are KGHDR and SFDVKD. The V and J ends lost 1 base and 2 bases respectively, with 7 bases between them. CDR3 length: 14 residues. CDR3 bases: TGTGCCACCAGTGATTTTGACAAGAACTATGGCTACACCTTC. Amino acid sequence: CATSDFDKNYGYTF.

This chain connects TRBV11-3 to TRBJ1-1, with TRBD1 identical over 8 bases. The CDR3 covers 17 residues. J gave up 4 bases and V 5 bases, and 15 bases lay outside the gene matches. Germline V gene sequence: CDR1 SGHNT, CDR2 YENEEA. Here the CDR3 reads CASSPRGGQGGSTEAFF. DNA for the CDR3: TGTGCCAGCAGCCCGCGAGGAGGACAGGGCGGGAGCACTGAAGCTTTCTTT.

The rearrangement links TRBV4-3 to TRBJ1-6; possible D gene TRBD1, 5 bases. The CDR3 loop spans 15 amino acids. V lost 6 bases, J lost 5 bases, and 14 bases lay in between. Germline lookup yields CDR1 LGHNA and CDR2 YSLEER. The CDR3 bases are TGCGCCAGCAGTCTGGGGGACGGAGATAATTCACCCCTCCACTTT. Its protein product is CASSLGDGDNSPLHF.

In DNA, the CDR3 is TGTGCCAGTAGTTCCCCGGGACAGACGGCTCCTGGCTACACCTTC. This sequence encodes CASSSPGQTAPGYTF. The rearrangement uses TRBV19 and TRBJ1-2; 7 bases line up with TRBD1. In germline, CDR1 is LNHDA, CDR2 SQIVND (reference sequence). Germline trimming cut 5 bases from V and 7 bases from J; bases unmatched to any gene: 13. This CDR3 has 15 amino acids.

The chain has TRBV25-1 and TRBJ2-2; D perhaps matches TRBD1 (7 bases). Germline CDR1 is MGHDK and CDR2 is SYGVNS. The CDR3 has 16 residues. V lost 3 bases, J lost 7 bases, and 18 bases lay in between. CDR3 loop: CASSDLGRGDGGELFF. The CDR3 DNA follows: TGTGCCAGCAGTGACCTGGGCAGGGGGGATGGCGGGGAGCTGTTTTTT.

This chain connects TRBV5-1 to TRBJ1-6; D is possibly TRBD1 (6 bases). Germline V gene data show CDR1 as SGHRS and CDR2 as YFSETQ. The CDR3 extends over 15 amino acids. The V gene lost 0 bases and the J gene lost 10 bases, with 14 bases spanning the gap. CDR3 DNA: TGCGCCAGCAGCTTGGTGGCAGGGGAGTACTCACCCCTCCACTTT. As protein: CASSLVAGEYSPLHF. The full variable domain, with the rest looked up from reference TRBV5-1 and TRBJ1-6, is KAGVTQTPRYLIKTRGQQVTLSCSPISGHRSVSWYQQTPGQGLQFLFEYFSETQRNKGNFPGRFSGRQFSNSRSEMNVSTLELGDSALYLCASSLVAGEYSPLHFGNGTRLTVT.

The chain employs TRBV4-3 and TRBJ1-5; a possible D gene is TRBD1 (5 bases). Germline V gives CDR1 LGHNA, CDR2 YSLEER. This CDR3 is built from 17 residues. Between the trimmed V and J ends, which lost 0 bases and 6 bases, there was a span of 18 bases. For the CDR3, the DNA is TGCGCCAGCAGCCAAGAAACTGGGCAGGGTGCTGGTCAGCCCCAGCATTTT. Protein sequence: CASSQETGQGAGQPQHF.

V gene TRBV6-4 combines with J gene TRBJ1-1; D unresolved. Germline loops: CDR1 MRHNA, CDR2 SNTAGT. This CDR3 comprises 13 residues. The ends were cut back, 7 bases at V and 0 bases at J, with 9 bases in the middle. Written as DNA, the CDR3 is TGTGCCAGCATTCCCGGCCTGAACACTGAAGCTTTCTTT. Amino acid sequence: CASIPGLNTEAFF.

This clone showed up just a few times. The chain links TRBV21-1 to TRBJ1-6. TRBV21-1 has pseudogene status. The CDR3 runs to 13 residues. CDR3 in DNA: TGTGCCAGCAGCAAAGCTGAGGTTCCACCCCTCCACTTT. This gives the protein CASSKAEVPPLHF.

This chain uses TRBV19 with TRBJ2-7; D is perhaps TRBD1 (6 bases). The germline V gene has CDR1 LNHDA and CDR2 SQIVND (reference sequence). Trimming took 5 bases from V and 2 from J, leaving 13 bases between them. The CDR3 consists of 14 residues. CDR3 amino acids: CASSGDTPPYEQYF. The CDR3 nucleotides read TGTGCCAGTAGTGGGGACACCCCCCCCTACGAGCAGTACTTC. Full variable domain (rest looked up from reference TRBV19 and TRBJ2-7): DGGITQSPKYLFRKEGQNVTLSCEQNLNHDAMYWYRQDPGQGLRLIYYSQIVNDFQKGDIAEGYSVSREKKESFPLTVTSAQKNPTAFYLCASSGDTPPYEQYFGPGTRLTVT.

This chain uses TRBV15 with TRBJ2-2; D ambiguous. This CDR3 spans 17 amino acids. Germline V gene sequence: CDR1 LNHNV, CDR2 YYDKDF (reference sequence). V was pared by 0 bases and J by 4 bases, with 15 bases between. This chain's CDR3 is CATSRDGFRLPTGELFF. The CDR3 coding sequence is TGTGCCACCAGCAGAGACGGGTTTCGGCTACCCACCGGGGAGCTGTTTTTT.

The chain has TRBV11-3 and TRBJ2-1, with 11 bases lining up with TRBD2. The CDR3 sequence is 15 residues long. V was pared by 7 bases and J by 4 bases, with 6 bases of the junction left unmatched. Per germline, CDR1 SGHNT and CDR2 YENEEA. This CDR3 reads CASTTGTSGYNEQFF. CDR3 DNA sequence: TGTGCCAGCACAACCGGGACTAGCGGATACAATGAGCAGTTCTTC.

The chain uses TRBV5-6 and TRBJ1-4, with unresolved D. V was cut by 1 base and J by 0 bases, with 4 bases left in between. In germline, CDR1 is SGHDT, CDR2 YYEEEE. This CDR3 spans 14 amino acids. This chain's CDR3 is CASSLLATNEKLFF. In DNA form, the CDR3 reads TGTGCCAGCAGCTTGCTAGCAACTAATGAAAAACTGTTTTTT.